The clone carrying this T cell receptor (beta chain) has just a few counts. These data originate in a study of cytomegalovirus exposure and HLA in healthy donors. Healthy bone marrow donors made up the cohort. The CDR3 has 15 residues. V was trimmed by 1 base and J by 2 bases, leaving 8 bases between them. In germline, CDR1 is SNHLY, CDR2 FYNNEI. The PCR ran on 60 Vbeta and 13 Jbeta primers. Data came from immunoSEQ multiplex PCR; TCRdb stores just in-frame clones and leaves some out. The data contain some 45,000 clones, around 90% of them singletons. Sequencing input: PBMCs. The rearrangement uses TRBV2 and TRBJ1-4, with D hard to call. This receptor was identified in a middle-aged woman in good health and CMV-seropositive. CDR3: CASSEGVLTNEKLFF. CDR3 bases: TGTGCCAGCAGTGAAGGAGTACTTACTAATGAAAAACTGTTTTTT.